These 7 T cell receptor beta chains were all obtained from the same sample, sequenced in a study of blood T cell repertoires in COVID-19. Repertoires were generated with immunoSEQ multiplex PCR, while TCRdb's copy carries only in-frame clones and drops some. The table lists under 200,000 clones, roughly 80% of them singletons. Sequenced sample: peripheral blood. The receptor source for this set is a man in his fifties or sixties with acute or convalescent COVID-19.

This clone came up many times. The J gene is TRBJ1-4, the V gene TRBV3-1 (or the pseudogene TRBV3-2); weak D call: TRBD1 (5 bases). The CDR3 is 15 amino acids. V lost 1 base, J lost 6 bases, and 12 bases lay in between. Per germline, CDR1 LGHDT and CDR2 YNNKEL (reference sequence). This CDR3 reads CASSQGAAGHEKLFF. CDR3 DNA: TGTGCCAGCAGCCAAGGGGCCGCGGGGCATGAAAAACTGTTTTTT.

This sequence joins TRBV27 and TRBJ1-6, with 8 bases aligning to TRBD1. Germline CDR1 MNHEY, CDR2 SMNVEV (reference sequence). The V gene end was trimmed by 0 bases and the J gene end by 7 bases; junction bases not matched to a gene: 2. The CDR3 consists of 15 residues. The CDR3 region is CASSLSRQGNSPLHF. CDR3 in DNA: TGTGCCAGCAGTTTATCACGACAGGGGAATTCACCCCTCCACTTT.

This clone was found a few times. V and J are TRBV12-5 and TRBJ1-4, with TRBD1 matching 10 bases. Germline CDR1 and CDR2: LGHNT and FRNRAP. J was trimmed by 8 bases and V by 3 bases; bases with no gene match: 9. The CDR3 is 16 residues long. CDR3 in DNA: TGTGCTAGTGGTTTAGGGTCCGGGACAGGGGCCGAAAAACTGTTTTTT. It is translated as CASGLGSGTGAEKLFF.

The chain employs TRBV6-5 and TRBJ2-1; perhaps TRBD1 as D (6 bases). The CDR3 has 15 amino acids. CDR1 and CDR2 (germline): MNHEY, SVGAGI. V lost 0 bases and J lost 7, with 13 bases in between. Here the CDR3 DNA reads TGTGCCAGCAGTTACTCGGCAGGGGTGGTGAATGAGCAGTTCTTC. It encodes CASSYSAGVVNEQFF.

This clone was counted ten times or more. Other DNA sequences in this sample translate to the same CDR3. This chain links TRBV5-1 with TRBJ2-7, with 7 positions matching TRBD2. Germline lookup yields CDR1 SGHRS and CDR2 YFSETQ. The CDR3 covers 14 residues. V was pared by 0 bases and J by 2 bases, with 2 bases of the junction left unmatched. The CDR3: CASSLAGGTYEQYF. CDR3 DNA sequence: TGCGCCAGCAGCTTGGCCGGGGGGACCTACGAGCAGTACTTC.

V and J are TRBV6-2 or TRBV6-3 and TRBJ2-3; 8 bases are a match to TRBD2. Unmatched junction bases numbered 4, after V lost 2 bases and J lost 6 bases. The CDR3 sequence is 14 residues long. Germline V lookup: CDR1 MNHEY, CDR2 SVGEGT. CDR3 nucleotides: TGTGCCAGCAGTTACGTCGGGGGGGCTGATACGCAGTATTTT. It is translated as CASSYVGGADTQYF.

This clone occurred once. The gene calls are TRBV12-3 or TRBV12-4 and TRBJ1-6, with TRBD1 matching 7 bases. J was trimmed by 10 bases and V by 5 bases; bases with no gene match: 5. CDR3 length: 13 residues. CDR3 nucleotide sequence: TGTGCCAGCAGTCTAACAGGGGAATCACCCCTCCACTTT. It translates to CASSLTGESPLHF.